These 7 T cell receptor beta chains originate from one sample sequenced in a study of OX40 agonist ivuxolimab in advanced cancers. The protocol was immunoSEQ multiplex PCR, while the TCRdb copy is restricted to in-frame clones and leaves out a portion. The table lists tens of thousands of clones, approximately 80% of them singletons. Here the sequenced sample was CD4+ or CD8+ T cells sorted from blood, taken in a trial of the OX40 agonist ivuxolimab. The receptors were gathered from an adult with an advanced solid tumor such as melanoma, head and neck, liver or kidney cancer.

The DNA of the CDR3 is TGTGCCAGCAGTCCAGCTATCTCTCGCACAGATACGCAGTATTTT. Translation gives CASSPAISRTDTQYF. The chain carries TRBV7-2 and TRBJ2-3, with D unresolved. The germline CDR1 and CDR2 sequences are SGHTA and FQGNSA. The CDR3 loop spans 15 amino acids. Trimming removed 6 bases at V and 1 base at J, with 14 bases between.

CDR3 in DNA: TGCGCCAGCAGCCCGAAGGGGACTAGCGGGAGGACTAAAGATACGCAGTATTTT. Translating gives CASSPKGTSGRTKDTQYF. V is TRBV5-1 and J is TRBJ2-3; 15 nucleotides match TRBD2. Germline V gives CDR1 SGHRS, CDR2 YFSETQ. V lost 4 bases and J lost 5; bases outside the gene matches: 11. The CDR3 runs 18 residues.

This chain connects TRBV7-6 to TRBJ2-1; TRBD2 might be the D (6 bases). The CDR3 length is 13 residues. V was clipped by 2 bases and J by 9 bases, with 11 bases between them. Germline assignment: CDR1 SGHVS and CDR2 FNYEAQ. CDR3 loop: CASSLRLGGEQFF. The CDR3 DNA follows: TGTGCCAGCAGCTTAAGATTGGGGGGTGAGCAGTTCTTC. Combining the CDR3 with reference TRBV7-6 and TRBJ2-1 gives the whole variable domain GAGVSQSPRYKVTKRGQDVALRCDPISGHVSLYWYRQALGQGPEFLTYFNYEAQQDKSGLPNDRFSAERPEGSISTLTIQRTEQRDSAMYRCASSLRLGGEQFFGPGTRLTVL.

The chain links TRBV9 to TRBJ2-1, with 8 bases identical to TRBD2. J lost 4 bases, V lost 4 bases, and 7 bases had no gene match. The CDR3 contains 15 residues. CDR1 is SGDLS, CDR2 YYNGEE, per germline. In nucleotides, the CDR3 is TGTGCCAGCAGCTGGACTAGCCTTCAATACAATGAGCAGTTCTTC. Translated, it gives CASSWTSLQYNEQFF.

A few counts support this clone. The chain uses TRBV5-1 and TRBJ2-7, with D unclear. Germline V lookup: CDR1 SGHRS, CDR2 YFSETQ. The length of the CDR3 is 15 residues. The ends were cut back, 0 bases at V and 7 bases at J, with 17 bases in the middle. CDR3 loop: CASSLEAVPMGEQYF. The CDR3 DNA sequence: TGCGCCAGCAGCTTGGAGGCAGTGCCTATGGGGGAGCAGTACTTC. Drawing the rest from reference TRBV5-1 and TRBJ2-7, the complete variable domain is KAGVTQTPRYLIKTRGQQVTLSCSPISGHRSVSWYQQTPGQGLQFLFEYFSETQRNKGNFPGRFSGRQFSNSRSEMNVSTLELGDSALYLCASSLEAVPMGEQYFGPGTRLTVT.

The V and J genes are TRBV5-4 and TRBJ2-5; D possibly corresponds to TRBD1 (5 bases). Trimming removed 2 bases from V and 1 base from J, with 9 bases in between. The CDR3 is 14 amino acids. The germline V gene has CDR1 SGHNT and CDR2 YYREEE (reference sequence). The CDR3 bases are TGTGCCAGCAGCTTAGGGGTGGGCCAAGAGACCCAGTACTTC. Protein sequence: CASSLGVGQETQYF.

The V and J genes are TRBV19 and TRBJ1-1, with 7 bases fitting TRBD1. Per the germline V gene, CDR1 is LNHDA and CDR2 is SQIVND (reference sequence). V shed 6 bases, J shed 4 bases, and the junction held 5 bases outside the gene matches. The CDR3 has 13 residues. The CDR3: CASSDRVGTEAFF. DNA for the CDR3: TGTGCCAGTAGCGACAGGGTCGGCACTGAAGCTTTCTTT.